This T cell receptor beta chain was obtained from a study of T cell changes during pregnancy in multiple sclerosis. Produced via immunoSEQ multiplex PCR; TCRdb's table is partial and in-frame only. The sample carries 72,000 or so clones, about 92% recorded once. V lost 4 bases and J 2 bases, leaving 5 bases between the germline ends. Per the germline V gene, CDR1 is MRHNA and CDR2 is SNTAGT. The CDR3 contains 13 residues. Judged by abundance, this clone is medium-sized (0.01 to 0.1%). The source material was peripheral blood, sampled in the second trimester of pregnancy. The chain links TRBV6-4 to TRBJ2-2; D possibly corresponds to TRBD1 (5 bases). The source is a female donor with multiple sclerosis, enrolled in a pregnancy study. This chain's CDR3 is CASSGTNTGELFF. The CDR3 DNA reads TGTGCCAGCAGTGGGACAAACACCGGGGAGCTGTTTTTT.